The 23 T cell receptor beta chains below all came from one sample that was sequenced in a study of vaccination and CD4 T cells after COVID-19. The antigens for these receptors are not known. The Oncomine TCR Beta short-read assay was what sequenced the DNA obtained from cultured CD4+ T cells. TCRdb reprocessed the PCR reads with MiXCR, giving one entry per CDR3 protein. The table includes more than 6,000 distinct CDR3 sequences, about 50% detected once. As for treatment: roughly 10-day PBMC culture with coronavirus spike peptide pools or control peptides (ViraFEST assay). Prior to the COVID-19 pandemic (2011-2018), the unexposed donor's CD4+ T cells were collected. Material: CD4+ T cells from blood, cultured in vitro. The source of these receptors is a human donor in good health.

This clonotype was counted a few times. This chain joins TRBV6-2 or TRBV6-3 and TRBJ1-2; D perhaps matches TRBD1 (6 bases). This CDR3 has 15 residues. In germline, CDR1 is MNHEY, CDR2 SVGEGT. V dropped 5 bases and J dropped 4 bases, with 17 bases sitting between them. The CDR3 DNA follows: TGTGCCAGCAGTGACGGGACACGTGGGGCCTATGGCTACACCTTC. This encodes CASSDGTRGAYGYTF.

The genes are TRBV2 and TRBJ1-6; D is unresolved. CDR1 and CDR2 (germline): SNHLY, FYNNEI. The CDR3 sequence is 12 residues long. V was pared by 11 bases and J by 8 bases, with 13 bases between. CDR3 in DNA: TGTGCCGGACGGCCCGGGGATTCACCCCTCCACTTT. Translating gives CAGRPGDSPLHF.

This chain joins TRBV20-1 and TRBJ1-1; the D gene is possibly TRBD1 (5 bases). Trimming removed 1 base from V and 4 bases from J, with 10 bases in between. CDR1 is DFQATT, CDR2 SNEGSKA, per germline (reference sequence). The CDR3 has 13 amino acids. The CDR3 protein is CSARVIRGTEAFF. Here the CDR3 DNA reads TGCAGTGCTAGAGTAATAAGGGGCACTGAAGCTTTCTTT.

V gene TRBV24-1 combines with J gene TRBJ1-5; D not resolved. Trimming left V 3 bases short and J 0 bases short, with 11 bases between. The CDR3 is 16 amino acids. CDR1 and CDR2 from the germline V gene are KGHDR and SFDVKD. DNA of the CDR3: TGTGCCACCAGTGATGGCGGGTTTCATAGCAATCAGCCCCAGCATTTT. Protein: CATSDGGFHSNQPQHF.

This chain joins TRBV7-2 and TRBJ2-3; tentatively, D is TRBD1 or TRBD2 (6 bases each). The germline CDR1 and CDR2 sequences are SGHTA and FQGNSA. Trimming left V 4 bases short and J 6 bases short, with 17 bases between. The CDR3 runs to 15 residues. The CDR3 loop is CASSWATGGVDTQYF. For the CDR3, the DNA is TGTGCCAGCAGCTGGGCGACAGGAGGGGTGGATACGCAGTATTTT. Drawing the rest from reference TRBV7-2 and TRBJ2-3, the complete variable domain is GAGVSQSPSNKVTEKGKDVELRCDPISGHTALYWYRQSLGQGLEFLIYFQGNSAPDKSGLPSDRFSAERTGGSVSTLTIQRTQQEDSAVYLCASSWATGGVDTQYFGPGTRLTVL.

This clonotype was seen more than once but under ten times. The chain carries TRBV7-2 and TRBJ2-2; a weak D match, TRBD2 (6 bases). Trimming left V 4 bases short and J 4 bases short, with 13 bases between. The germline V gene has CDR1 SGHTA and CDR2 FQGNSA. The CDR3 sequence is 15 residues long. The CDR3 sequence is CASSSRGSFTGELFF. The CDR3 region has the DNA TGTGCCAGCAGCTCCCGGGGGAGTTTCACCGGGGAGCTGTTTTTT. Full variable domain (rest looked up from reference TRBV7-2 and TRBJ2-2): GAGVSQSPSNKVTEKGKDVELRCDPISGHTALYWYRQSLGQGLEFLIYFQGNSAPDKSGLPSDRFSAERTGGSVSTLTIQRTQQEDSAVYLCASSSRGSFTGELFFGEGSRLTVL.

The DNA of the CDR3 is TGTGCCGGACGGTGGAGGTTCTATGGCTACACCTTC. It translates to CAGRWRFYGYTF. This chain joins TRBV30 and TRBJ1-2; no definite D call. Germline-derived CDR1 and CDR2 are GTSNPN and SVGIG (reference sequence). This CDR3 spans 12 amino acids. Between the trimmed V and J ends, which lost 8 bases and 4 bases, there was a span of 14 bases.

The table lists this clonotype with a few counts. This chain connects TRBV20-1 to TRBJ2-7; the D gene could be TRBD1 or TRBD2 (5 bases each). V was clipped by 0 bases and J by 4 bases, with 10 bases between them. Germline-derived CDR1 and CDR2 are DFQATT and SNEGSKA (reference sequence). CDR3 size: 13 residues. For the CDR3, the DNA is TGCAGTGCTAGAGAGGGACCAGTGTACGAGCAGTACTTC. This translates into CSAREGPVYEQYF.

Only a few counts were recorded for this clonotype. The chain combines TRBV5-6 with TRBJ1-2; 8 nucleotides agree with TRBD1. V lost 4 bases, J lost 7 bases, and 9 bases stayed unmatched. The germline gives CDR1 SGHDT, CDR2 YYEEEE. The length of the CDR3 is 14 residues. The CDR3 DNA is TGTGCCAGCAGCCTACGCGCAGGGGGCCTTGGCTACACCTTC. Translated, it gives CASSLRAGGLGYTF.

This clonotype was counted a few times. The chain is built from TRBV27 and TRBJ2-7; the match to TRBD2 covers 14 bases. Germline V gene data show CDR1 as MNHEY and CDR2 as SMNVEV (reference sequence). The CDR3 totals 18 residues. V lost 5 bases, J lost 3 bases, and 12 bases stayed unmatched. DNA for the CDR3: TGTGCCAGCAGTCACCAGACTAGCGGGGGGGCCAGGTACTACGAGCAGTACTTC. Amino acid sequence: CASSHQTSGGARYYEQYF.

This clonotype was recorded a few times. The J gene is TRBJ2-5, the V gene TRBV12-3 or TRBV12-4; 7 positions agree with TRBD1. The length of the CDR3 is 14 residues. The junction had 7 bases not matched to a gene; V was cut back by 5 bases and J by 4 bases. CDR3 in amino acids: CASSGSGQLETQYF. For the CDR3, the DNA is TGTGCCAGCAGTGGATCGGGACAGCTAGAGACCCAGTACTTC.

This clonotype occurred a few times. V usage is TRBV6-1 and J usage is TRBJ2-3, with 10 positions matching TRBD2. Germline V gene lookup returns CDR1 MNHNS and CDR2 SASEGT. V dropped 2 bases and J dropped 3; count of bases not matched to a gene: 2. There are 15 residues in the CDR3. DNA for the CDR3: TGTGCCAGCAGTGAAAGAGCGGGGGGGACAGATACGCAGTATTTT. Protein sequence: CASSERAGGTDTQYF.

This clonotype was seen more than once but under ten times. This chain connects TRBV19 to TRBJ2-7, with D unclear. Germline CDR1 LNHDA, CDR2 SQIVND (reference sequence). V was trimmed by 3 bases and J by 1 base, leaving 10 bases between them. The CDR3 length is 14 residues. The CDR3 nucleotides read TGTGCCAGTAGTATGGTTACAGCATCCTACGAGCAGTACTTC. Translating gives CASSMVTASYEQYF.

This clonotype was seen more than once but under ten times. The chain couples TRBV20-1 to TRBJ2-7; 11 bases agree with TRBD2. The CDR3 sequence is 15 residues long. CDR1 is DFQATT and CDR2 is SNEGSKA in the germline V gene (reference sequence). Trimming at V came to 2 bases and at J to 0 bases, leaving 3 bases not matched to a gene. The CDR3 loop reads CSARFGLAGSYEQYF. As DNA, the CDR3 is TGCAGTGCTAGATTCGGACTAGCGGGCTCCTACGAGCAGTACTTC.

This clonotype appeared a few times. V is TRBV15 and J is TRBJ1-1, with no clear D. The V gene's germline CDR1 is LNHNV and CDR2 YYDKDF (reference sequence). This CDR3 is built from 13 residues. The V end was cut by 5 bases, the J end by 7 bases, with 14 bases between. CDR3 protein: CATSDENLFEAFF. CDR3 DNA: TGTGCCACCAGCGACGAAAATCTCTTTGAAGCTTTCTTT. The full variable domain, with the rest looked up from reference TRBV15 and TRBJ1-1, is DAMVIQNPRYQVTQFGKPVTLSCSQTLNHNVMYWYQQKSSQAPKLLFHYYDKDFNNEADTPDNFQSRRPNTSFCFLDIRSPGLGDTAMYLCATSDENLFEAFFGQGTRLTVV.

The DNA of the CDR3 is TGTGCCAGCAGCTTAGCGGGATACACCGGGGAGCTGTTTTTT. The encoded protein is CASSLAGYTGELFF. The J gene is TRBJ2-2, the V gene TRBV7-9, with D unclear. The CDR3 is 14 amino acids. CDR1 SEHNR and CDR2 FQNEAQ come from the germline V gene (reference sequence). V dropped 0 bases and J dropped 3 bases, with 5 bases sitting between them.

This clonotype was picked up a small number of times. The CDR3 coding sequence is TGTGCCAGCAGTCCCTCCGGGGCCCATCAGCCCCAGCATTTT. It specifies CASSPSGAHQPQHF. The chain uses TRBV12-3 or TRBV12-4 and TRBJ1-5, with D possibly matching TRBD1 (5 bases). Trimming took 5 bases from V and 5 from J, leaving 13 bases between them. The CDR3 spans 14 residues.

The V gene is TRBV18, the J gene TRBJ1-3; TRBD1 matches at 10 bases. The CDR3 extends over 17 amino acids. The germline CDR1 and CDR2 sequences are KGHSH and LQKENI. The V and J ends lost 6 bases and 6 bases, in that order; junction bases with no gene match: 14. The CDR3 reads CASSQTPPGQGLNTIYF. CDR3 sequence (DNA): TGTGCCAGCTCGCAGACCCCACCGGGACAGGGGTTAAACACCATATATTTT.

This clonotype turned up a few times. This chain connects TRBV24-1 to TRBJ1-1, with D tentatively TRBD1 (5 bases). Germline V CDR1 and CDR2: KGHDR, SFDVKD. The V end was cut by 8 bases, the J end by 0 bases, with 12 bases between. The CDR3 runs to 14 residues. CDR3 DNA: TGTGCCACCAAAGGAGGGGTCATGAACACTGAAGCTTTCTTT. Its protein product is CATKGGVMNTEAFF.

The chain recombines TRBV6-2 or TRBV6-3 with TRBJ2-7; 8 nucleotides match TRBD2. V was clipped by 4 bases and J by 3 bases; unmatched bases: 11. CDR1 and CDR2 (germline): MNHEY, SVGEGT. CDR3 length: 16 residues. CDR3 in amino acids: CASSLPVRGGNYEQYF. The CDR3, as DNA: TGTGCCAGCAGTTTACCCGTCCGGGGGGGAAACTACGAGCAGTACTTC.

The chain is built from TRBV5-4 and TRBJ2-3; 9 bases map to TRBD2. Germline trimming cut 6 bases from V and 6 bases from J; bases unmatched to any gene: 8. Germline V gene sequence: CDR1 SGHNT, CDR2 YYREEE (reference sequence). This CDR3 is 14 amino acids long. Here the CDR3 DNA reads TGTGCCAGCACAGTTAGCGGGGGTGCGGATACGCAGTATTTT. Translating gives CASTVSGGADTQYF.

The chain carries TRBV6-1 and TRBJ2-7; D is possibly TRBD1 or TRBD2 (5 bases each). Between the trimmed V and J ends, which lost 4 bases and 10 bases, there was a span of 20 bases. From germline, CDR1 is MNHNS and CDR2 SASEGT. CDR3 length: 14 residues. CDR3 in amino acids: CASSATRDLTAQYF. The DNA of the CDR3 is TGTGCCAGCAGTGCAACCCGGGACCTAACGGCCCAGTACTTC.

This clonotype turned up a few times. The CDR3 reads CASSRPTKTGENTEAFF. The CDR3 DNA is TGTGCCAGCAGTCGCCCTACTAAGACAGGGGAGAACACTGAAGCTTTCTTT. The rearrangement uses TRBV6-1 and TRBJ1-1; 8 nucleotides align to TRBD1. This CDR3 contains 17 residues. CDR1 is MNHNS and CDR2 is SASEGT in the germline V gene. The junction had 12 bases not matched to a gene; V was cut back by 5 bases and J by 1 base.